Below are 9 T cell receptor beta chains sequenced from a single sample in a study of CD8 T cells in ankylosing spondylitis. Broader study findings: One TCR beta motif, made up of roughly 8 highly homologous variants, appeared characteristic of ankylosing spondylitis blood.

Their antigens are not known. MiXCR, applied by TCRdb to the 5' RACE reads, yields one record per CDR3 protein. The sample contains a few hundred thousand distinct CDR3 sequences, around 19% of which appear only once. The specimen was blood, either unsorted or a sorted T cell fraction (not recorded which). The receptor source for this set is a male donor with ankylosing spondylitis.

Written as DNA, the CDR3 is TGTGCCAGCAGTTTATTGTCAGGGGGTGGTGGGGCAGAGACCCAGTACTTC. This translates into CASSLLSGGGGAETQYF. The V gene is TRBV27, the J gene TRBJ2-5, with TRBD1 identical over 7 bases. V dropped 1 base and J dropped 4; count of bases not matched to a gene: 12. This CDR3 contains 17 residues. CDR1 and CDR2 (germline): MNHEY, SMNVEV (reference sequence).

The sample holds a few counts of this clonotype. J is TRBJ2-1 and V is TRBV4-1; D is perhaps TRBD2 (6 bases). Per the germline V gene, CDR1 is MGHRA and CDR2 is YSYEKL. Trimming stripped 5 bases from V and 7 bases from J, with 9 bases between. The CDR3 extends over 12 amino acids. The CDR3 is CASSTRENEQFF. The CDR3 DNA is TGCGCCAGCAGCACCCGGGAGAATGAGCAGTTCTTC.

This clonotype was seen only a few times. V and J are TRBV4-3 and TRBJ2-5; a possible D gene is TRBD1 (5 bases). The germline V gene has CDR1 LGHNA and CDR2 YSLEER. With 0 bases removed from V and 0 bases from J, the gap between germline ends came to 14 bases. CDR3 size: 17 residues. The CDR3 sequence: CASSQDRHPGNQETQYF. DNA for the CDR3: TGCGCCAGCAGCCAAGATAGGCACCCAGGGAACCAAGAGACCCAGTACTTC.

The chain recombines TRBV15 with TRBJ2-1; 7 bases agree with TRBD1. Germline assignment: CDR1 LNHNV and CDR2 YYDKDF (reference sequence). The CDR3 is 16 amino acids. The ends lost 0 bases at V and 7 bases at J; junction bases unmatched: 9. Here the CDR3 DNA reads TGTGCCACCAGCAGAGATCTGGAGGTGACAGGGAATGAGCAGTTCTTC. It yields the protein CATSRDLEVTGNEQFF.

This clonotype has only a few counts. The chain joins TRBV6-1 to TRBJ1-5; the match to TRBD1 covers 8 bases. This CDR3 is built from 14 residues. V lost 6 bases to trimming and J lost 6 bases; unmatched junction nucleotides: 7. Per the germline V gene, CDR1 is MNHNS and CDR2 is SASEGT. The CDR3 loop is CASSPDREVQPQHF. CDR3 bases: TGTGCCAGCAGCCCGGACAGGGAAGTTCAGCCCCAGCATTTT.

A few counts support this clonotype. This chain uses TRBV2 with TRBJ1-1, with 7 positions matching TRBD1. This CDR3 is 16 amino acids long. CDR1 is SNHLY, CDR2 FYNNEI, per germline. Trimming took 7 bases from V and 0 from J; bases not matched to a gene: 11. CDR3: CASNRPTGRLNTEAFF. CDR3 coding DNA: TGTGCCAGCAACCGCCCGACAGGGAGACTGAACACTGAAGCTTTCTTT.

This chain links TRBV12-3 or TRBV12-4 with TRBJ1-1, with 10 nucleotides matching TRBD1. J was trimmed by 7 bases and V by 4 bases; bases with no gene match: 6. The CDR3 loop spans 14 amino acids. The CDR3 DNA is TGTGCCAGCAGTTGGACAGGGGGGCCCATTGAAGCTTTCTTT. This encodes CASSWTGGPIEAFF.

This clonotype turned up a few times. V gene TRBV7-2 combines with J gene TRBJ2-7; 7 bases line up with TRBD2. Trimming cost V 7 bases and J 2 bases; bases outside gene matches: 8. The CDR3 is made up of 14 amino acids. The germline gives CDR1 SGHTA, CDR2 FQGNSA. The CDR3 DNA reads as TGTGCCAGCACCAACCGGGACTACCCCTACGAGCAGTACTTC. Protein: CASTNRDYPYEQYF.

This clonotype was recorded a few times. The chain links TRBV27 to TRBJ2-1; D ambiguous. V dropped 2 bases and J dropped 4 bases, with 12 bases sitting between them. The germline CDR1 and CDR2 sequences are MNHEY and SMNVEV (reference sequence). The CDR3 consists of 15 residues. CDR3 sequence (DNA): TGTGCCAGCAGTTTAGGCTTGGATACATACAATGAGCAGTTCTTC. This encodes CASSLGLDTYNEQFF.